The 21 T cell receptor beta chains reported below all come from one sample, sequenced in a study of blood T cells in healthy people across ages. Through a sample-barcoded 5' primer and a J-beta primer mix, a second PCR was run for roughly 6 to 11 cycles. MiXCR, applied by TCRdb to the 5' RACE reads, yields one record per CDR3 protein. The table includes fewer than 1,000,000 distinct CDR3 sequences, roughly 44% detected once. The sample taken for sequencing was blood. The receptors shown here come from a man in his 60s in good health.

This clonotype was seen a single time. This chain uses TRBV6-2 or TRBV6-3 with TRBJ1-6, with 10 bases lining up with TRBD1. V trimming: 6 bases; J trimming: 10 bases; junction bases outside the gene matches: 9. CDR1 and CDR2 from the germline V gene are MNHEY and SVGEGT. The CDR3 length is 15 residues. CDR3 DNA: TGTGCCAGCAGGATCCGGACAGGGGGATACTCACCCCTCCACTTT. This codes for CASRIRTGGYSPLHF.

This clonotype was counted between two and nine times. The chain links TRBV20-1 to TRBJ2-5; 9 nucleotides agree with TRBD2. Unmatched junction bases numbered 10, after V lost 4 bases and J lost 1 base. This CDR3 has 16 amino acids. Germline CDR1 reads DFQATT; CDR2 reads SNEGSKA (reference sequence). Written as DNA, the CDR3 is TGCAGTGCTATAATTCGAGTACTAGCGGGCCAAGAGACCCAGTACTTC. Its translation: CSAIIRVLAGQETQYF.

The chain uses TRBV7-9 and TRBJ2-5; perhaps D is TRBD1 or TRBD2 (5 bases each). The V gene lost 2 bases and the J gene lost 1 base, with 11 bases spanning the gap. The CDR3 contains 15 residues. Germline assignment: CDR1 SEHNR and CDR2 FQNEAQ (reference sequence). The CDR3 nucleotides are TGTGCCAGCAGCTTAACTGGGGGAAGCCAAGAGACCCAGTACTTC. Protein: CASSLTGGSQETQYF.

This clonotype was observed once. The rearrangement links TRBV7-9 to TRBJ1-3; D unclear. There are 17 residues in the CDR3. Germline V gene data show CDR1 as SEHNR and CDR2 as FQNEAQ (reference sequence). Trimming stripped 5 bases from V and 0 bases from J, with 17 bases between. This CDR3 is CASSAYPQARSGNTIYF. The CDR3 DNA sequence: TGTGCCAGCAGCGCCTACCCCCAGGCCCGCTCTGGAAACACCATATATTTT.

J is TRBJ1-6 and V is TRBV7-2; TRBD1 matches 12 bases. Losses at the gene ends were 5 bases for V and 10 bases for J; bases not matched to a gene: 12. The CDR3 has 17 amino acids. Germline CDR1 and CDR2: SGHTA and FQGNSA. The CDR3 loop reads CASSLRDRGRRWSPLHF. The CDR3 DNA follows: TGTGCCAGCAGCCTCCGGGACAGGGGGCGGAGGTGGTCACCCCTCCACTTT.

With regard to this clonotype: A much larger clone differs by one base, so this may be a read error. This sequence joins TRBV6-1 and TRBJ2-6; perhaps TRBD1 as D (5 bases). The CDR3 is made up of 16 amino acids. Germline V lookup: CDR1 MNHNS, CDR2 SASEGT. The CDR3 nucleotides are TGTGCCAGCAGTGAACTCCCGGCCTCTGGGGCCAGCGTCCTGACTTTC. This translates into CASSELPASGASVLTF.

The chain has TRBV7-9 and TRBJ2-7; TRBD1 is a possible D gene (5 bases). V lost 5 bases, J lost 5 bases, and 16 bases lay in between. Germline-derived CDR1 and CDR2 are SEHNR and FQNEAQ (reference sequence). CDR3 length equals 14 residues. The CDR3 nucleotides read TGTGCCAGCAGCACCGGACATCGATACGACGAGCAGTACTTC. This translates into CASSTGHRYDEQYF.

This clonotype was seen a handful of times. This sequence joins TRBV28 and TRBJ1-1; D remains ambiguous. CDR1 MDHEN and CDR2 SYDVKM come from the germline V gene. V lost 5 bases and J lost 5, with 6 bases in between. The CDR3 length is 11 residues. CDR3 protein: CASSPSTEAFF. CDR3 DNA: TGTGCCAGCAGTCCTTCTACTGAAGCTTTCTTT.

This clonotype was seen more than once but under ten times. The rearrangement links TRBV20-1 to TRBJ1-4; 10 bases align to TRBD1. The CDR3 sequence is 16 residues long. J lost 8 bases, V lost 5 bases, and 14 bases had no gene match. CDR1 and CDR2 from the germline V gene are DFQATT and SNEGSKA (reference sequence). The chain's CDR3 is CSAGRMTGGAGEKLFF. CDR3 DNA sequence: TGCAGTGCTGGACGTATGACAGGGGGCGCGGGGGAAAAACTGTTTTTT.

The table lists this clonotype with a few counts. This chain uses TRBV5-6 with TRBJ1-5; D unclear. With 0 bases removed from V and 7 bases from J, the gap between germline ends came to 5 bases. Per germline, CDR1 SGHDT and CDR2 YYEEEE. The CDR3 extends over 12 amino acids. The CDR3 DNA sequence: TGTGCCAGCAGCTTGGGATGGCAGCCCCAGCATTTT. Its protein is CASSLGWQPQHF.

V gene TRBV2 combines with J gene TRBJ2-7, with 8 bases lining up with TRBD1. CDR3 length equals 15 residues. V lost 5 bases, J lost 0 bases, and 6 bases stayed unmatched. Per the germline V gene, CDR1 is SNHLY and CDR2 is FYNNEI. CDR3 sequence reads: CASSKDRGPSYEQYF. DNA for the CDR3: TGTGCCAGCAGTAAAGACAGGGGCCCCTCCTACGAGCAGTACTTC.

CDR3 amino acids: CAIRMTGSTDTQYF. CDR3 sequence (DNA): TGTGCCATCAGGATGACAGGGTCCACAGATACGCAGTATTTT. V and J are TRBV10-3 and TRBJ2-3; 7 bases are shared with TRBD1. This CDR3 region has 14 residues. Trimming removed 6 bases from V and 2 bases from J; junction bases left unmatched: 5. The germline V gene encodes CDR1 ENHRY and CDR2 SYGVKD.

The chain employs TRBV20-1 and TRBJ2-5; TRBD2 agrees at 10 bases. V lost 6 bases, J lost 5 bases, and 15 bases stayed unmatched. Germline V CDR1 and CDR2: DFQATT, SNEGSKA (reference sequence). The CDR3 runs 16 residues. In nucleotides, the CDR3 is TGCAGTGCATTCCCGGCGCTAGCGGGGGTTGAGGAGACCCAGTACTTC. Translation gives CSAFPALAGVEETQYF.

A few counts support this clonotype. V usage is TRBV29-1 and J usage is TRBJ2-3; D perhaps matches TRBD2 (6 bases). V was shortened by 0 bases and J by 5 bases, with 12 bases between the two germline ends. Germline-derived CDR1 and CDR2 are SQVTM and ANQGSEA. The CDR3 has 14 amino acids. The CDR3 reads CSVEDRRRGDTQYF. The CDR3 coding sequence is TGCAGCGTTGAAGATCGTCGGCGGGGAGATACGCAGTATTTT.

About this clonotype: Its ends do not fully match the called genes, so a read error is possible. The CDR3 reads CTSSPGADTQYF. CDR3 coding DNA: TGCACCAGCAGTCCCGGTGCAGATACGCAGTATTTT. The V and J genes are TRBV10-1 and TRBJ2-3; D ambiguous. This CDR3 contains 12 residues. Germline lookup yields CDR1 WNHNN and CDR2 SYGVQD (reference sequence).

The chain employs TRBV6-6 and TRBJ2-4; 7 nucleotides agree with TRBD2. CDR3 length: 13 amino acids. Germline V gene data show CDR1 as MNHNY and CDR2 as SVGAGI (reference sequence). V shed 4 bases, J shed 11 bases, and the junction held 8 bases outside the gene matches. CDR3 residues: CASSSTGTTVQYF. The CDR3 nucleotides are TGTGCCAGCAGTTCCACCGGGACTACTGTTCAGTACTTC.

The chain uses TRBV28 and TRBJ1-2, with 8 positions matching TRBD1. Germline CDR1 reads MDHEN; CDR2 reads SYDVKM. This CDR3 has 14 amino acids. Trimming removed 2 bases from V and 6 bases from J; junction bases left unmatched: 5. For the CDR3, the DNA is TGTGCCAGCAGTTTACTGACAGGGGACGATGGCTACACCTTC. Its translation is CASSLLTGDDGYTF.

This chain joins TRBV27 and TRBJ1-6; D not certain. From germline, CDR1 is MNHEY and CDR2 SMNVEV (reference sequence). The CDR3 runs 14 residues. The V and J ends lost 4 bases and 13 bases respectively, with 17 bases between them. CDR3 DNA sequence: TGTGCCAGCAGTTCCGGCGACTCTTCATGGCCCCTCCACTTT. Amino acids: CASSSGDSSWPLHF.

This chain links TRBV30 with TRBJ1-2; D is unclear. Germline V gives CDR1 GTSNPN, CDR2 SVGIG (reference sequence). Between the trimmed V and J ends, which lost 0 bases and 3 bases, there was a span of 11 bases. The CDR3 is 14 amino acids. The CDR3 reads CAWSVSQRDYGYTF. Written as DNA, the CDR3 is TGTGCCTGGAGTGTGTCCCAGCGCGACTATGGCTACACCTTC.

The chain links TRBV10-3 to TRBJ2-3; the D gene is possibly TRBD2 (6 bases). The CDR3 has 14 amino acids. Germline V gene data show CDR1 as ENHRY and CDR2 as SYGVKD. V was trimmed by 9 bases and J by 1 base, leaving 14 bases between them. CDR3 DNA: TGTGCCATTACCCGGGACTTGGGCACAGATACGCAGTATTTT. It codes for CAITRDLGTDTQYF.

This sequence joins TRBV2 and TRBJ2-5, with 8 bases matching TRBD2. The CDR3 totals 15 residues. J gave up 3 bases and V 6 bases, and 9 bases lay outside the gene matches. Germline CDR1 reads SNHLY; CDR2 reads FYNNEI. The CDR3 coding sequence is TGTGCCAGCAGAAGGACTAGCTCAAAAGAAGAGACCCAGTACTTC. As protein: CASRRTSSKEETQYF.